This is a list of T cell receptor beta chains from one sample in a study of blood T cell repertoires in COVID-19. The protocol was immunoSEQ multiplex PCR, while the TCRdb copy is restricted to in-frame clones and leaves out a portion. Found here are 200,000 to 250,000 clones, about 85% of them singletons; the top ten hold roughly a tenth. Sequencing was carried out using PBMCs or T cells enriched from blood (not recorded which). These receptor sequences come from a young man who had recovered from COVID-19. CDR3s include the opening cysteine and the closing phenylalanine or tryptophan. The order of the fields is J gene, CDR3 length, D gene, clone size, V gene, CDR3 protein, CDR3 DNA. The D gene is left open where the match is weak. The size entry is marked missing in some rows and otherwise reads once, few, many or a size class.

TRBJ2-5	16	-	-	TRBV7-8	CASSFIGSVFQETQYF	TGTGCCAGCAGCTTCATAGGGAGTGTTTTTCAAGAGACCCAGTACTTC
TRBJ1-1	12	-	-	TRBV19	CASRQLNTEAFF	TGTGCCAGTAGACAGCTGAACACTGAAGCTTTCTTT
TRBJ1-4	17	TRBD1	-	TRBV7-2	CASSLSGGPATNEKLFF	TGTGCCAGCAGCTTATCAGGGGGCCCCGCAACTAATGAAAAACTGTTTTTT
TRBJ2-7	13	TRBD2	once	TRBV5-1	CASTGTNYREQYF	TGCGCCAGCACCGGGACTAACTATCGCGAGCAGTACTTC
TRBJ1-1	13	-	-	TRBV19	CASSIEGYTEAFF	TGTGCCAGTAGTATTGAGGGTTACACTGAAGCTTTCTTT
TRBJ2-2	17	TRBD2	few	TRBV9	CASSVGERGPITGELFF	TGTGCCAGCAGCGTAGGGGAGCGGGGCCCAATTACCGGGGAGCTGTTTTTT
TRBJ1-2	15	-	-	TRBV7-9	CASSLGLGLDYGYTF	TGTGCCAGCAGCTTAGGTCTGGGGCTTGACTATGGCTACACCTTC
TRBJ1-5	15	-	-	TRBV7-2	CASSSPGIRNQPQHF	TGTGCCAGCAGCTCGCCCGGGATCCGCAATCAGCCCCAGCATTTT
TRBJ2-7	15	TRBD2	-	TRBV5-1	CASSSGTSGVWEQYF	TGCGCCAGCAGCTCCGGGACTAGCGGTGTTTGGGAGCAGTACTTC
TRBJ1-2	15	TRBD1	few	TRBV2	CASTSTGGKGYGYTF	TGTGCCAGCACTTCCACAGGGGGCAAAGGGTATGGCTACACCTTC
TRBJ2-7	15	TRBD1	-	TRBV5-1	CASAGTGGMGYEQYF	TGCGCCAGTGCCGGGACAGGGGGTATGGGTTACGAGCAGTACTTC
TRBJ2-3	14	-	-	TRBV18	CASSLGRGTDTQYF	TGTGCCAGCTCACTCGGGAGAGGAACAGATACGCAGTATTTT
TRBJ2-3	15	-	many	TRBV24-1	CATNSRDNGLDTQYF	TGTGCCACCAATAGCCGGGACAATGGGTTAGATACGCAGTATTTT
TRBJ2-1	15	TRBD2	once	TRBV28	CASSLIAGEIYEQFF	TGTGCCAGCAGTCTAATAGCGGGAGAAATTTATGAGCAGTTCTTC
TRBJ1-6	12	-	-	TRBV27	CASSLRDSPLHF	TGTGCCAGCAGTTTGAGGGATTCACCCCTCCACTTT
TRBJ1-6	15	TRBD1	-	TRBV5-8	CASRRGQGVFSPLHF	TGTGCCAGCAGGCGAGGACAGGGGGTTTTTTCACCCCTCCACTTT
TRBJ2-3	15	TRBD1	-	TRBV7-7	CASSPDRGRADTQYF	TGTGCCAGCAGCCCCGACAGGGGGCGGGCAGATACGCAGTATTTT
TRBJ1-1	12	-	-	TRBV7-9	CASSPLVTEAFF	TGTGCCAGCAGCCCTCTCGTCACTGAAGCTTTCTTT
TRBJ2-3	15	TRBD2	-	TRBV4-2	CASSQETSGVDTQYF	TGTGCCAGCAGCCAAGAGACTAGCGGAGTAGATACGCAGTATTTT
TRBJ1-1	14	TRBD1	-	TRBV6-1	CASSDGQVQTEAFF	TGTGCCAGCAGTGATGGACAGGTTCAGACTGAAGCTTTCTTT
TRBJ1-4	15	-	-	TRBV7-2	CASSLGWRANEKLFF	TGTGCCAGCAGCTTAGGTTGGCGGGCTAATGAAAAACTGTTTTTT
TRBJ2-2	14	-	-	TRBV3-1/TRBV3-2	CASRGTPNTGELFF	TGTGCCAGCAGAGGGACACCTAACACCGGGGAGCTGTTTTTT
TRBJ2-1	14	-	once	TRBV18	CASSPGWRENEQFF	TGTGCCAGCTCACCAGGCTGGCGGGAAAATGAGCAGTTCTTC
TRBJ2-1	18	TRBD2	-	TRBV18	CASSPTILAGEFYNEQFF	TGTGCCAGCTCACCAACTATACTAGCGGGAGAGTTCTACAATGAGCAGTTCTTC
TRBJ2-6	19	-	-	TRBV19	CASSIRGHLSLSGANVLTF	TGTGCCAGTAGTATCCGAGGGCATCTGTCCCTATCTGGGGCCAACGTCCTGACTTTC
TRBJ2-3	11	-	-	TRBV12-3/TRBV12-4	CASLRQDTQYF	TGTGCCAGCCTTCGACAGGATACGCAGTATTTT
TRBJ2-5	17	TRBD1	-	TRBV25-1	CASSPLGQGPGQETQYF	TGTGCCAGCAGTCCCCTGGGACAGGGACCCGGCCAAGAGACCCAGTACTTC
TRBJ1-4	16	-	-	TRBV5-1	CASSSGGWGIGEKLFF	TGCGCCAGCAGCTCCGGGGGGTGGGGAATAGGCGAAAAACTGTTTTTT
TRBJ1-6	15	-	-	TRBV7-2	CASSLVTAYNSPLHF	TGTGCCAGCAGCTTAGTAACAGCCTATAATTCACCCCTCCACTTT
TRBJ1-5	15	-	-	TRBV5-1	CASSLEGNGNQPQHF	TGCGCCAGCAGTCTGGAGGGAAATGGCAATCAGCCCCAGCATTTT
TRBJ1-4	14	-	-	TRBV30	CAWGLQGSNEKLFF	TGTGCCTGGGGACTACAGGGTTCGAATGAAAAACTGTTTTTT
TRBJ1-5	17	-	-	TRBV10-3	CAISEPVGVQGDQPQHF	TGTGCCATCAGTGAGCCTGTGGGGGTACAGGGCGATCAGCCCCAGCATTTT
TRBJ2-7	13	-	-	TRBV18	CASSPDTFYEQYF	TGTGCCAGCTCACCTGACACCTTTTACGAGCAGTACTTC
TRBJ2-6	16	-	-	TRBV28	CASSFLRASGANVLTF	TGTGCCAGCAGTTTTCTCAGGGCCTCTGGGGCCAACGTCCTGACTTTC
TRBJ1-2	16	TRBD1	-	TRBV5-4	CASSPGVGQGIYGYTF	TGTGCCAGCAGCCCTGGTGTAGGACAGGGAATCTATGGCTACACCTTC
TRBJ1-5	14	TRBD1	-	TRBV19	CASMGQGRNQPQHF	TGTGCCAGTATGGGACAGGGGCGGAATCAGCCCCAGCATTTT
TRBJ1-1	15	TRBD1	-	TRBV30	CAWRRTGGGNTEAFF	TGTGCCTGGAGAAGGACAGGGGGCGGGAACACTGAAGCTTTCTTT
TRBJ2-3	21	TRBD2	-	TRBV5-1	CASSDLLSWDPTSGGIDTQYF	TGCGCCAGCAGCGATTTACTTTCTTGGGACCCGACTAGCGGGGGGATAGATACGCAGTATTTT
TRBJ2-7	13	TRBD1	-	TRBV19	CASSRTGLDEQYF	TGTGCCAGTAGTCGGACAGGGTTAGACGAGCAGTACTTC
TRBJ2-2	13	-	-	TRBV6-4	CASSAGDTGELFF	TGTGCCAGCAGTGCAGGGGACACCGGGGAGCTGTTTTTT
TRBJ2-3	13	-	-	TRBV10-3	CAAGAINTDTQYF	TGTGCGGCAGGGGCTATAAACACAGATACGCAGTATTTT
TRBJ2-7	14	TRBD1	once	TRBV5-1	CASSGRDSSYEQYF	TGCGCCAGCAGCGGAAGGGACAGCTCCTACGAGCAGTACTTC
TRBJ2-1	13	-	once	TRBV11-2	CASSLGIDDEQFF	TGTGCCAGCAGCCTCGGGATAGACGATGAGCAGTTCTTC
TRBJ2-1	15	TRBD1	-	TRBV10-1	CASSESQGALNEQFF	TGCGCCAGCAGTGAGTCACAGGGGGCGCTGAATGAGCAGTTCTTC
TRBJ1-2	14	-	-	TRBV15	CATSSQSGFLGYTF	TGTGCCACCAGCAGTCAGTCAGGGTTTCTTGGCTACACCTTC
TRBJ2-3	16	TRBD2	-	TRBV7-9	CASSTRTSGRRDTQYF	TGTGCCAGCAGCACACGGACTAGCGGGAGGAGAGATACGCAGTATTTT
TRBJ1-4	14	-	-	TRBV28	CASSLGGGNEKLFF	TGTGCCAGCAGTTTAGGGGGGGGAAATGAAAAACTGTTTTTT
TRBJ2-1	14	-	-	TRBV19	CASAPQGSYNEQFF	TGTGCCAGCGCTCCTCAGGGGTCCTACAATGAGCAGTTCTTC
TRBJ2-1	15	TRBD1	-	TRBV9	CASSLRTGSYNEQFF	TGTGCCAGCAGCCTACGGACAGGGTCCTACAATGAGCAGTTCTTC